Below, 6 T cell receptor beta chains from the same sample are listed, as sequenced in a study of shared clonotypes between healthy human individuals. Sequenced by immunoSEQ multiplex PCR; TCRdb stores in-frame clones only, minus some. Among some 500,000 clones listed, over 60% were seen once. Sample: PBMCs. The origin of the receptors is a woman in her thirties or forties in good health. Some clones in this sample may be carry-over from other donors' samples.

The V gene is TRBV7-2, the J gene TRBJ2-7; D possibly corresponds to TRBD1 (6 bases). This CDR3 is 14 amino acids long. The germline CDR1 and CDR2 sequences are SGHTA and FQGNSA. Between the trimmed V and J ends, which lost 4 bases and 3 bases, there was a span of 13 bases. The DNA for the CDR3 is TGTGCCAGCAGCTCCCAGACAGGAAGCTACGAGCAGTACTTC. It encodes CASSSQTGSYEQYF.

J is TRBJ2-5 and V is TRBV7-9, with 9 bases that match TRBD2. The CDR3 runs 17 residues. The ends lost 1 base at V and 5 bases at J; junction bases unmatched: 11. The germline V gene has CDR1 SEHNR and CDR2 FQNEAQ (reference sequence). The CDR3 nucleotides read TGTGCCAGCAGCTTAGTTAGGGCTAGCGGGAACTTGGAGACCCAGTACTTC. Translation: CASSLVRASGNLETQYF.

Only one count was recorded for this clone. As DNA, the CDR3 is TGTGCCAGCAGAGCCGACTGGTTAGCCAAAAACATTCAGTACTTC. This sequence encodes CASRADWLAKNIQYF. The V call is TRBV2, the J call TRBJ2-4, with D uncertain. The CDR3 totals 15 residues. CDR1 and CDR2 from the germline V gene are SNHLY and FYNNEI. Trimming pared 6 bases from V and 0 bases from J, leaving 12 bases between.

This clone was found a few times. The chain carries TRBV18 and TRBJ2-1; 9 nucleotides line up with TRBD1. Germline CDR1 and CDR2: KGHSH and LQKENI. V shed 2 bases and J 5 bases; nucleotides not matched to a gene: 4. CDR3 length: 15 residues. CDR3 sequence (DNA): TGTGCCAGCTCACCAGGACAGGGGTCCGACAATGAGCAGTTCTTC. It codes for CASSPGQGSDNEQFF.

The rearrangement links TRBV14 to TRBJ1-2; D might be TRBD1 (5 bases). This CDR3 spans 14 amino acids. In germline, CDR1 is SGHDN, CDR2 FVKESK. V dropped 1 base and J dropped 6 bases, with 12 bases sitting between them. The CDR3 sequence is CASSQVRGVHGYTF. As DNA, the CDR3 is TGTGCCAGCAGCCAAGTTCGGGGGGTCCATGGCTACACCTTC.

Regarding this clone: A read error may produce the germline difference seen at one junction end. Distinct nucleotide sequences in the sample also encode this CDR3. This chain uses TRBV19 with TRBJ1-5; a possible D gene is TRBD1 (6 bases). CDR1 and CDR2 (germline): LNHDA, SQIVND (reference sequence). This CDR3 contains 14 residues. The CDR3 nucleotides are TGCGCCAGTAGGGAAACAGGGCCAGGACAGCCCCAGCATTTT. The encoded protein is CASRETGPGQPQHF.